This TCR beta chain was retrieved from a study of cytomegalovirus exposure and HLA in healthy donors. PCR was performed using 60 Vbeta and 13 Jbeta primers. Profiled with immunoSEQ multiplex PCR; TCRdb holds only in-frame clones, not every one. The sample contains approximately 200,000 clones, around 83% of which appear only once. The CDR3 has 14 amino acids. From germline, CDR1 is MRHNA and CDR2 SNTAGT. Between the trimmed V and J ends, which lost 3 bases and 0 bases, there was a span of 6 bases. This receptor was identified in a girl aged 5-17 years in good health and CMV-seronegative. The chain uses TRBV6-4 and TRBJ2-1, with D possibly being TRBD1 (6 bases). Source material: PBMCs. The CDR3 sequence: CASSETGSYNEQFF. The CDR3 region has the DNA TGTGCCAGCAGTGAGACAGGCTCCTACAATGAGCAGTTCTTC.